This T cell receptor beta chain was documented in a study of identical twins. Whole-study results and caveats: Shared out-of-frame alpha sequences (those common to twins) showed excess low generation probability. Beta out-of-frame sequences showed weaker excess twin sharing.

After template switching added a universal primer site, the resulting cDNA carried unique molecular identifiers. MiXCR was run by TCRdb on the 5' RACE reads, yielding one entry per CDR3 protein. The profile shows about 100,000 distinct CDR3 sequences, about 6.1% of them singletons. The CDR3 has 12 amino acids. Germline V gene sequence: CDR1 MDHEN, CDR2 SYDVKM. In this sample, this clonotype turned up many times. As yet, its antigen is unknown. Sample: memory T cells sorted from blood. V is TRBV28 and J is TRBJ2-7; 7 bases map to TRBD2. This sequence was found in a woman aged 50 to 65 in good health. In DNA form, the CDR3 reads TGTGCAGTGAGCGGGACTACCTACGAGCAGTACTTC. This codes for CAVSGTTYEQYF.